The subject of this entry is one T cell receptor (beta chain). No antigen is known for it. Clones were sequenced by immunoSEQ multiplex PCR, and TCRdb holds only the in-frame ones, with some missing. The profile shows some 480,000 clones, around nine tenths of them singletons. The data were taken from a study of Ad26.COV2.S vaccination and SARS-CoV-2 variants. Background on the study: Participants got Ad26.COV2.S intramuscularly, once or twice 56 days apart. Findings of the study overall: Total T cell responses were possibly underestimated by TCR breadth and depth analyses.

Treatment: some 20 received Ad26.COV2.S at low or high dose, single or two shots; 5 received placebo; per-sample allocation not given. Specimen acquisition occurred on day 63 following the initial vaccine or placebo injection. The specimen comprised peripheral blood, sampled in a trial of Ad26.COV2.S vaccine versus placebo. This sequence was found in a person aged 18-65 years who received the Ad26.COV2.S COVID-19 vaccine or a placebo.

DNA of the CDR3: TGTGCCAGCAGTGAAGCGCCTTGGAACACTGAAGCTTTCTTT. Protein product: CASSEAPWNTEAFF. This chain uses TRBV6-1 with TRBJ1-1; no reliable D call. Germline V CDR1 and CDR2: MNHNS, SASEGT. The germline V and J ends were trimmed by 0 bases and 1 base, with 6 bases remaining between them. The CDR3 consists of 14 residues.